Listed here is a single TCR beta chain. These data originate in a study of T cell responses to AZD1222 COVID-19 vaccine. V was clipped by 5 bases and J by 8 bases, with 22 bases between them. CDR3 length: 16 amino acids. Germline CDR1 is SEHNR and CDR2 is FQNEAQ (reference sequence). TCRdb's copy holds only in-frame clones and misses some; the assay was immunoSEQ multiplex PCR. This table holds tens of thousands of clones, over 70% found once. This sample comprised peripheral blood, obtained 28 days after the second AZD1222 dose. The chain couples TRBV7-9 to TRBJ1-3; D perhaps matches TRBD1 (5 bases). The clonotype was recovered from an adult who received the AZD1222 COVID-19 vaccine. CDR3 protein: CASSQFIQELGDTIYF. The CDR3 DNA sequence: TGTGCCAGCAGCCAATTTATCCAGGAGCTGGGGGACACCATATATTTT.